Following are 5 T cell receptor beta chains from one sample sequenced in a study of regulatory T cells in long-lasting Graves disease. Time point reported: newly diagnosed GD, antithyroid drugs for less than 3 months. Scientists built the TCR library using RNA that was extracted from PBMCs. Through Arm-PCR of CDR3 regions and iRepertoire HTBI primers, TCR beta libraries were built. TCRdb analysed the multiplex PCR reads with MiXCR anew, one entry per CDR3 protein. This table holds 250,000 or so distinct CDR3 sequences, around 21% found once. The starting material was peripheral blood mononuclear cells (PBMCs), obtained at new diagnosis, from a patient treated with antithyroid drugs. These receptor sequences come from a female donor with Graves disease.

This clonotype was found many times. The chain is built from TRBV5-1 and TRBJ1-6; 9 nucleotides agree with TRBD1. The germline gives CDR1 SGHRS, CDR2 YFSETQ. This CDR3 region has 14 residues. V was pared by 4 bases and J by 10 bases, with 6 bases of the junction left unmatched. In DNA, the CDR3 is TGCGCCAGCAGCGGACAGGGGTTGAGGTCACCCCTCCACTTT. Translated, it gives CASSGQGLRSPLHF.

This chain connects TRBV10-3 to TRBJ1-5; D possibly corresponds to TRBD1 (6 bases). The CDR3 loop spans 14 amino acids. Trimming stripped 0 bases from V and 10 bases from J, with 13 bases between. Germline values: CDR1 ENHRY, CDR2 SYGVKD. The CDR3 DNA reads TGTGCCATCAGTGAGTCGAGGACAGTGATCCCCCAGCATTTT. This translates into CAISESRTVIPQHF.

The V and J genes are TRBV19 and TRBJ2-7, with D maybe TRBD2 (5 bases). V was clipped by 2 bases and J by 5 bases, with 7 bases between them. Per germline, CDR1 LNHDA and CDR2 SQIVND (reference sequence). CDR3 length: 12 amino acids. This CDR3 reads CASSILANEQYF. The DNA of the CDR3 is TGTGCCAGTAGTATATTAGCGAACGAGCAGTACTTC.

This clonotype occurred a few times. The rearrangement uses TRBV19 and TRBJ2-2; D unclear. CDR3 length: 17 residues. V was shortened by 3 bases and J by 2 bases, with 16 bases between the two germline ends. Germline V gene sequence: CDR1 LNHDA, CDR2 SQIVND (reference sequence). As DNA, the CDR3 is TGTGCCAGTAGTATCGTGGGATATTCGATTAACACCGGGGAGCTGTTTTTT. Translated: CASSIVGYSINTGELFF.

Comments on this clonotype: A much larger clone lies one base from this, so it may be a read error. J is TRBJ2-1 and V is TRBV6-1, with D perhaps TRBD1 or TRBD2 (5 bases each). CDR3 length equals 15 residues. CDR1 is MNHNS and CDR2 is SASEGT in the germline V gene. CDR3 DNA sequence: TGTACCAGCAGCAACCGGGACCCTTCCTACAATGAGCAGTTCTTC. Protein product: CTSSNRDPSYNEQFF.